These T cell receptor beta chains were read from a single sample in a study of CD8 T cells in ankylosing spondylitis. A single record per CDR3 protein comes from TCRdb applying MiXCR to the 5' RACE reads. The sample lists 290,000 or so distinct CDR3 sequences, less than 25% occurring once. Sequenced sample: blood, either unsorted or a sorted T cell fraction (not recorded which). These receptors all stem from a female donor with ankylosing spondylitis or in good health (not recorded which). The CDR3 runs from the conserved cysteine through the conserved F or W. The D gene is left open where the match is weak. Clone size appears in some rows only: once, few, many, or a class for an expanded clone.

V: TRBV12-3/TRBV12-4
D: -
size: -
J: TRBJ2-7
CDR3: CASSRGEYEQYF
DNA: TGTGCCAGCAGTCGCGGGGAATACGAGCAGTACTTC

V: TRBV11-1
D: TRBD1
size: -
J: TRBJ2-1
CDR3: CASSLGGDRGLHEQFF
DNA: TGTGCCAGCAGCTTAGGTGGGGACAGGGGGCTGCATGAGCAGTTCTTC

V: TRBV11-1
D: -
size: -
J: TRBJ2-1
CDR3: CASSRGAGVCNEQFF
DNA: TGTGCCAGCAGCCGGGGGGCGGGTGTCTGTAATGAGCAGTTCTTC

V: TRBV6-2/TRBV6-3
D: TRBD1
size: -
J: TRBJ2-1
CDR3: CASSSPGGREQFF
DNA: TGTGCCAGCAGTTCCCCAGGGGGTCGAGAGCAGTTCTTC

V: TRBV15
D: -
size: -
J: TRBJ2-3
CDR3: CATSRDPRKDTQYF
DNA: TGTGCCACCAGCAGAGATCCGCGAAAAGATACGCAGTATTTT

V: TRBV6-2/TRBV6-3
D: -
size: -
J: TRBJ2-5
CDR3: CASKYSDRETQYF
DNA: TGTGCCAGCAAGTACTCAGACCGGGAGACCCAGTACTTC

V: TRBV12-3/TRBV12-4
D: -
size: many
J: TRBJ2-1
CDR3: CASSLKNEQFF
DNA: TGTGCCAGCAGTTTAAAAAATGAGCAGTTCTTC

V: TRBV20-1
D: -
size: many
J: TRBJ1-1
CDR3: CSAPPGGVNTEAFF
DNA: TGCAGTGCTCCCCCCGGGGGGGTGAACACTGAAGCTTTCTTT

V: TRBV18
D: -
size: -
J: TRBJ2-7
CDR3: CASSPSSGTTYEQYF
DNA: TGTGCCAGCTCACCATCCTCCGGCACCACCTACGAGCAGTACTTC

V: TRBV10-3
D: -
size: many
J: TRBJ2-2
CDR3: CAISDLQGRGTGELFF
DNA: TGTGCCATCAGTGACCTACAGGGTCGGGGCACCGGGGAGCTGTTTTTT

V: TRBV6-6
D: -
size: -
J: TRBJ2-5
CDR3: CASSRDSRETQYF
DNA: TGTGCCAGCAGTCGGGACTCACGGGAGACCCAGTACTTC

V: TRBV5-1
D: -
size: -
J: TRBJ2-7
CDR3: CASSPRLNGVYEQYF
DNA: TGCGCCAGCAGTCCCCGACTGAACGGAGTTTACGAGCAGTACTTC

V: TRBV4-3
D: TRBD1
size: few
J: TRBJ1-1
CDR3: CASSSQGENTEAFF
DNA: TGCGCCAGCAGCTCTCAGGGGGAGAACACTGAAGCTTTCTTT

V: TRBV20-1
D: TRBD2
size: -
J: TRBJ2-5
CDR3: CSAYQAGVREETQYF
DNA: TGCAGTGCATATCAAGCGGGAGTTCGTGAAGAGACCCAGTACTTC

V: TRBV6-1
D: -
size: once
J: TRBJ2-4
CDR3: CASRISHSIQYF
DNA: TGTGCCAGCAGGATTAGCCATTCCATTCAGTACTTC

V: TRBV20-1
D: -
size: -
J: TRBJ2-5
CDR3: CSAETGETQYF
DNA: TGCAGTGCTGAGACAGGAGAGACCCAGTACTTC

V: TRBV29-1
D: TRBD2
size: many
J: TRBJ2-1
CDR3: CSVAASGAYNEQFF
DNA: TGCAGCGTTGCGGCTAGCGGGGCTTACAATGAGCAGTTCTTC

V: TRBV6-5
D: -
size: many
J: TRBJ2-7
CDR3: CASSYRGYEQYF
DNA: TGTGCCAGCAGTTATCGAGGCTACGAGCAGTACTTC

V: TRBV12-3/TRBV12-4
D: TRBD2
size: -
J: TRBJ2-3
CDR3: CASSFNSPTSGADTQYF
DNA: TGTGCCAGCAGTTTTAATTCGCCCACTAGCGGGGCAGATACGCAGTATTTT

V: TRBV5-4
D: TRBD2
size: few
J: TRBJ2-2
CDR3: CASSSGTSRDGELFF
DNA: TGTGCCAGCAGCTCGGGGACTAGCAGGGACGGGGAGCTGTTTTTT